Below, 22 T cell receptor beta chains from the same sample are listed, as sequenced in a study of T cell repertoires in cytomegalovirus infection. TCRdb reprocessed the reads with MiXCR, giving one entry per CDR3 protein. The table lists about 920,000 distinct CDR3 sequences, approximately 31% of them singletons. Their antigens are not known. Sequenced material: cultured CD8+ T cells from PBMCs, taken from culture after CMV antigen stimulation. The receptors were sampled from a human donor in good health (CMV status not recorded). Some clones in this sample may be carry-over from other donors' samples.

The table lists this clonotype with many counts. The chain links TRBV6-6 to TRBJ2-7; weak D call: TRBD2 (6 bases). CDR3 length: 14 residues. Germline values: CDR1 MNHNY, CDR2 SVGAGI (reference sequence). V lost 6 bases and J lost 2, with 14 bases in between. CDR3 in DNA: TGTGCCAGCAGAATGCAAGGAGGGCCCTACGAGCAGTACTTC. It specifies CASRMQGGPYEQYF.

The chain links TRBV7-9 to TRBJ2-3; the D gene is possibly TRBD2 (6 bases). V lost 4 bases and J 4 bases, leaving 24 bases between the germline ends. CDR3 length: 18 residues. Germline CDR1 is SEHNR and CDR2 is FQNEAQ (reference sequence). The CDR3 DNA reads TGTGCCAGCAGCTCATACCGGGGCCCGGGGGTTATGGCAGATACGCAGTATTTT. Protein: CASSSYRGPGVMADTQYF.

This clonotype has more than one count but fewer than ten. The chain uses TRBV14 and TRBJ2-1; a weak D match, TRBD2 (5 bases). V shed 5 bases and J shed 10 bases, with 15 bases lying between them. The CDR3 has 13 residues. Germline CDR1 and CDR2: SGHDN and FVKESK. The DNA of the CDR3 is TGTGCCAGCAGCACGTGGGGTTCTAGCGAGCAGTTCTTC. Protein sequence: CASSTWGSSEQFF.

CDR3: CASSYGQGHTEAFF. The CDR3 DNA is TGTGCCAGCAGTTACGGACAGGGGCACACTGAAGCTTTCTTT. The chain recombines TRBV27 with TRBJ1-1; 9 nucleotides match TRBD1. With 4 bases clipped from V and 3 bases from J, the junction kept 3 bases outside the gene matches. The CDR3 is 14 residues long. Per the germline V gene, CDR1 is MNHEY and CDR2 is SMNVEV (reference sequence).

This clonotype was observed at least ten times. The CDR3 coding sequence is TGTGCCAGCAGCTTAGAAGGACAGTCTGGAAACACTGAAGCTTTCTTT. Encoded protein: CASSLEGQSGNTEAFF. This chain joins TRBV7-6 and TRBJ1-1; perhaps TRBD1 as D (6 bases). Germline V gene sequence: CDR1 SGHVS, CDR2 FNYEAQ. This CDR3 comprises 16 residues. The V gene lost 1 base and the J gene lost 2 bases, with 14 bases spanning the gap.

This chain links TRBV27 with TRBJ2-1; D possibly matches TRBD1 or TRBD2 (5 bases each). CDR3 size: 16 residues. The germline V gene has CDR1 MNHEY and CDR2 SMNVEV (reference sequence). The V end lost 3 bases, the J end lost 1 base, and 13 bases lay between the germline ends. The CDR3 here is CASSLDGTRSYNEQFF. The CDR3 nucleotides read TGTGCCAGCAGTTTGGACGGGACCCGTTCCTACAATGAGCAGTTCTTC.

This clonotype was found a few times. This chain uses TRBV7-6 with TRBJ1-4; the D gene is possibly TRBD1 (5 bases). CDR3 length: 16 residues. The germline V gene has CDR1 SGHVS and CDR2 FNYEAQ. The V gene lost 3 bases and the J gene lost 8 bases, with 19 bases spanning the gap. The CDR3 region has the DNA TGTGCCAGCAGCTTCGGATGGGGGTGGGCGGAGGAAAAACTGTTTTTT. Protein: CASSFGWGWAEEKLFF.

In its sample, this clonotype was seen many times. This rearrangement joins TRBV7-2 to TRBJ2-1; 7 bases match TRBD2. Germline V CDR1 and CDR2: SGHTA, FQGNSA. This CDR3 has 15 amino acids. Trimming removed 5 bases from V and 1 base from J; junction bases left unmatched: 5. The CDR3 sequence is CASSEGTTSYNEQFF. The CDR3 coding sequence is TGTGCCAGCAGCGAAGGGACTACGTCCTACAATGAGCAGTTCTTC.

This chain joins TRBV27 and TRBJ2-2; D possibly matches TRBD1 or TRBD2 (7 bases each). CDR3 length: 16 amino acids. V was pared by 3 bases and J by 3 bases, with 14 bases between. In germline, CDR1 is MNHEY, CDR2 SMNVEV (reference sequence). This chain's CDR3 is CASSLGGGRDTGELFF. CDR3 sequence (DNA): TGTGCCAGCAGTTTGGGAGGGGGCAGAGACACCGGGGAGCTGTTTTTT.

This clonotype was observed a few times. The rearrangement uses TRBV7-9 and TRBJ2-1; perhaps TRBD2 as D (6 bases). In germline, CDR1 is SEHNR, CDR2 FQNEAQ (reference sequence). The V end lost 3 bases, the J end lost 6 bases, and 15 bases lay between the germline ends. The CDR3 loop spans 15 amino acids. The CDR3 is CASSFRGYGSNEQFF. CDR3 DNA sequence: TGTGCCAGCAGCTTTCGGGGGTATGGCTCCAATGAGCAGTTCTTC.

This clonotype occurred a few times. The V gene is TRBV7-9, the J gene TRBJ2-7; D may be TRBD2 (5 bases). The germline CDR1 and CDR2 sequences are SEHNR and FQNEAQ (reference sequence). The CDR3 has 13 residues. V was clipped by 7 bases and J by 3 bases, with 13 bases between them. Here the CDR3 reads CASTPGESYEQYV. The CDR3 DNA reads as TGTGCCAGCACCCCCGGGGAGAGCTACGAGCAGTACGTC.

This chain connects TRBV24-1 to TRBJ1-2, with a tentative D call TRBD1 (5 bases). The V gene's germline CDR1 is KGHDR and CDR2 SFDVKD. The V and J ends lost 0 bases and 6 bases respectively, with 7 bases between them. CDR3 length: 13 amino acids. The CDR3 loop is CATSDLGGDGYTF. CDR3 coding DNA: TGTGCCACCAGTGATTTGGGGGGGGATGGCTACACCTTC.

This clonotype was counted ten times or more. As DNA, the CDR3 is TGTGCCAGCAATCGGGGTTATAGCAATCAGCCCCAGCATTTT. Encoded protein: CASNRGYSNQPQHF. The chain links TRBV6-2 or TRBV6-3 to TRBJ1-5; D not certain. Trimming took off 7 bases at V and 0 bases at J, with 10 bases between the two ends. CDR1 is MNHEY and CDR2 is SVGEGT in the germline V gene. This CDR3 contains 14 residues.

This clonotype has more than one count but fewer than ten. J is TRBJ2-2 and V is TRBV5-4, with D hard to call. V gave up 2 bases and J gave up 5 bases, with 13 bases separating them. This CDR3 is built from 15 residues. CDR1 is SGHNT and CDR2 is YYREEE in the germline V gene (reference sequence). The CDR3 sequence is CASSFPDTSTGELFF. Written as DNA, the CDR3 is TGTGCCAGCAGCTTCCCGGATACATCGACCGGGGAGCTGTTTTTT.

The chain carries TRBV7-9 and TRBJ2-3; maybe TRBD2 (5 bases). Germline CDR1 is SEHNR and CDR2 is FQNEAQ (reference sequence). V was cut by 5 bases and J by 2 bases, with 17 bases left in between. The CDR3 contains 16 residues. CDR3 sequence: CASSPPSGRDTDTQYF. The CDR3 DNA reads as TGTGCCAGCAGCCCCCCGAGCGGTCGGGACACAGATACGCAGTATTTT.

The chain couples TRBV12-3 or TRBV12-4 to TRBJ1-1; D perhaps matches TRBD1 (5 bases). The CDR3 consists of 14 residues. Trimming removed 5 bases from V and 1 base from J, with 11 bases in between. The chain's CDR3 is CASSPGSRNTEAFF. As DNA, the CDR3 is TGTGCCAGCAGTCCAGGGAGCAGGAACACTGAAGCTTTCTTT.

This clonotype was found a few times. This chain links TRBV5-5 with TRBJ2-5; the D gene is possibly TRBD1 (7 bases). This CDR3 has 12 residues. V shed 6 bases and J shed 7 bases, with 13 bases lying between them. Germline values: CDR1 SGHKS, CDR2 YYEKEE (reference sequence). The CDR3 here is CASTPQGGTQYF. CDR3 DNA: TGTGCCAGCACCCCGCAGGGGGGGACCCAGTACTTC.

This clonotype was seen once. It is unclear where the CDR3 begins or ends on the DNA, so no DNA is shown, and the CDR3 is as TCRdb lists it. The chain is built from TRBV18 and TRBJ1-2. The CDR3 spans 20 amino acids, including both terminal residues. Germline V gives CDR1 KGHSH, CDR2 LQKENI. CDR3 loop: CASSPDGLEGYTFGLEGYTF.

Remarks on this clonotype: This may stem from a read error, because a much larger clone lies one nucleotide away. The J gene is TRBJ2-1, the V gene TRBV7-6; 9 bases fit TRBD2. Per germline, CDR1 SGHVS and CDR2 FNYEAQ. This CDR3 region has 17 residues. The CDR3 loop reads CASSLFKRSGGNNKQFF. The CDR3, as DNA: TGTGCCAGCAGCTTATTCAAACGAAGCGGGGGGAACAATAAGCAGTTCTTC.

The chain recombines TRBV20-1 with TRBJ2-1; 7 bases are a match to TRBD1. Germline CDR1 and CDR2: DFQATT and SNEGSKA (reference sequence). After removal of 3 bases from V and 5 bases from J, the junction contained 10 bases not matched to a gene. This CDR3 is built from 15 residues. CDR3 region: CSARDRQSLHNEQFF. In DNA, the CDR3 is TGCAGTGCTAGGGACAGGCAATCCCTACACAATGAGCAGTTCTTC.

This clonotype was seen a few times. The chain combines TRBV6-6 with TRBJ2-5; no clear D. CDR1 MNHNY and CDR2 SVGAGI come from the germline V gene (reference sequence). Trimming left V 2 bases short and J 3 bases short, with 4 bases between. CDR3 size: 12 residues. The CDR3 sequence: CASSYGEETQYF. CDR3 DNA sequence: TGTGCCAGCAGTTACGGGGAAGAGACCCAGTACTTC.

This clonotype was counted at least ten times. CDR3 sequence reads: CASSLYRTGNTEAFF. CDR3 sequence (DNA): TGTGCCAGCAGCTTGTACCGTACCGGGAACACTGAAGCTTTCTTT. This chain uses TRBV7-8 with TRBJ1-1; D ambiguous. CDR3 size: 15 residues. Germline CDR1 reads SGHVS; CDR2 reads FQNEAQ. Trimming cost V 3 bases and J 1 base, with 12 bases left between them.